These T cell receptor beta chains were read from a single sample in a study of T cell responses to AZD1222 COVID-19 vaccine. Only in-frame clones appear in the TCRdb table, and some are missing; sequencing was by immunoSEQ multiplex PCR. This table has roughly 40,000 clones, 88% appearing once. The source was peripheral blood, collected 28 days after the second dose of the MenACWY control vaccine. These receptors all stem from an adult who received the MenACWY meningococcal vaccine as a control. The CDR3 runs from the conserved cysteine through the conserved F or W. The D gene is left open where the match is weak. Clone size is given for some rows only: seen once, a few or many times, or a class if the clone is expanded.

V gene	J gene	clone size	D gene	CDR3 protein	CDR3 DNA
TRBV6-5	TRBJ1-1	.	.	CASNTWGSGNTEAFF	TGTGCCAGCAATACTTGGGGGTCGGGGAACACTGAAGCTTTCTTT
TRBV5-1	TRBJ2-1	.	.	CASSWVPLNEQFF	TGCGCCAGCAGCTGGGTACCTCTCAATGAGCAGTTCTTC
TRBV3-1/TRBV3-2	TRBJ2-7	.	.	CASSQGSYEQYF	TGTGCCAGCAGCCAGGGAAGCTACGAGCAGTACTTC
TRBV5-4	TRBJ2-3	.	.	CASSLGGVDTQYF	TGTGCCAGCAGCTTGGGCGGCGTGGATACGCAGTATTTT
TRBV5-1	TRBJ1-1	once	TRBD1	CASSEDRANTEAFF	TGCGCCAGCAGCGAAGACAGGGCGAACACTGAAGCTTTCTTT
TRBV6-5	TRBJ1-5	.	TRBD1	CASRIQGYSNQPQHF	TGTGCCAGCAGGATACAGGGGTATAGCAATCAGCCCCAGCATTTT
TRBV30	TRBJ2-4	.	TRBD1	CAWSRDSALIAKNIQYF	TGTGCCTGGAGTAGGGACAGTGCCTTAATAGCCAAAAACATTCAGTACTTC
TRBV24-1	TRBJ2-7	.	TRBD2	CATAGTSGSEQYF	TGTGCCACGGCCGGGACTAGCGGGAGCGAGCAGTACTTC
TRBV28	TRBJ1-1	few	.	CASRGGAPEAFF	TGTGCCAGCAGGGGGGGGGCCCCTGAAGCTTTCTTT
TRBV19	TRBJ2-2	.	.	CASSPLVDHTGELFF	TGTGCCAGTAGTCCTCTAGTGGACCATACCGGGGAGCTGTTTTTT
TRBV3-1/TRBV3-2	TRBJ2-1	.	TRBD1	CASSLSWGQGANNEQFF	TGTGCCAGCAGCCTCTCGTGGGGACAGGGGGCAAACAATGAGCAGTTCTTC